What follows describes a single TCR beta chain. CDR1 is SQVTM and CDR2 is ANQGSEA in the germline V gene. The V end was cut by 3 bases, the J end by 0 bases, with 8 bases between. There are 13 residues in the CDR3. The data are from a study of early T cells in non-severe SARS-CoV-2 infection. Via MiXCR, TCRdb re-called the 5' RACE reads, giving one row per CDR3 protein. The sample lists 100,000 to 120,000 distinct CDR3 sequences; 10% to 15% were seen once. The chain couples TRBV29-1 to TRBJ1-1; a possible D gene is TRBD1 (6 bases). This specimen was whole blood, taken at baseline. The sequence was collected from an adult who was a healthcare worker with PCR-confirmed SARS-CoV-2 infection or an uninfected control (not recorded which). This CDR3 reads CSVEQGMNTEAFF. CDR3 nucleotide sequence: TGCAGCGTTGAGCAGGGGATGAACACTGAAGCTTTCTTT.